This record covers a single TCR beta chain. Its cognate antigen is unknown. This record belongs to a study of CXCR3-negative and CXCR3-positive naive CD8 T cells. Findings and limits, study-wide: Surface CD5 looked about the same in the naive subsets, so the authors worked out TCR strength from TRB CDR3 properties. Whereas both naive subsets had comparably high diversity, memory CD8+ cells had much lower diversity.

CD45RO-CCR7+CD27+CD95- marked naive CD8+ T cells. This CDR3 has 17 residues. Germline CDR1 reads SGDLS; CDR2 reads YYNGEE. The TRB cDNA libraries were prepared by 5' RACE with UMI labels. TCRdb reprocessed the 5' RACE reads; each CDR3 protein has one entry and no DNA is given. This table holds about 46,000 distinct CDR3 sequences. The gene calls are TRBV9 and TRBJ2-7; the D gene TCRdb calls, TRBD2, cannot be checked with no DNA. The receptor comes from a human donor in good health. Some clones in this sample may be carry-over from other donors' samples. Sequencing input: naive CXCR3- CD8+ T cells from blood. The subset here: CD45RO-CCR7+CD27+CD95- naive CD8+ T cells lacking CXCR3 (TNR3-). CDR3 in amino acids: CASSAKETSGQAYEQYF.